The subject of this entry is one TCR beta chain. Its binding antigen is unknown. No base-level quality is on record; no much larger clone is a single base apart. These data originate in a study of blood T cells in healthy people across ages (dated by TCRdb to between 2015 and 2017). Some background on the complete study: In model experiments, template switching captured about one uniquely barcoded TCR beta cDNA molecule for every two T cells. Age-related changes in TCR beta repertoire diversity were measured in the study by deep sequencing normalized with unique cDNA molecular identifiers. The donors were split into four age groups: young (average 16 years), middle-aged (39), aged (about 56) and long-lived (under 85). To avoid experimental bias, donors of different ages were randomly spread across the sequencing lanes. The study analyzed two additional independent replicas of 1 million unique cDNA reads from the same blood draw for two donors, one aged 18 to 30 and one aged 80 or older. Broad study findings and their caveats: As age increased, observed TCR beta diversity per million T cells dropped in a roughly linear way, and a significant reduction was already evident by age 40. Observed TCR beta diversity correlated strongly with the percentage of naive T cells measured by flow cytometry. Estimates of total diversity based on one million sequenced T cells were regarded as lower bounds and as underestimates. Because donor CMV infection status was unknown, age-related changes in expanded clonotypes were potentially confounded. The long-lived group showed more naive CD4+ T cells, fewer expanded clones and increased TCR diversity than the aged group, suggesting age selection. Because profiling used bulk unsorted PBMCs, naive and antigen-experienced compartments could not be compared conclusively.

Counted from cysteine to phenylalanine, this CDR3 has 14 amino acids. The read is trimmed to its CDR3 DNA, 42 bases read in frame from base 1. From a lookup of the germline V gene, CDR1 and CDR2 are SNHLY and FYNNEI. The germline V end is reduced by 3 bases and the J end by 4 bases; junction bases left unmatched: 2. Donors were under 40 systemically healthy Caucasian individuals from Russia aged roughly 6 to 90 years. Each donor gave about 11 milliliters of peripheral blood, drawn into EDTA-treated Vacutainer tubes. PBMCs were isolated by Ficoll-Paque density-gradient centrifugation, with at least 6 million obtained per sample. Trizol reagent was used to extract total RNA from the PBMCs, yielding at least 6 micrograms per sample. Naive CD45RAhigh/CD27high T cell percentages were measured by flow cytometry on a PBMC aliquot from every donor. Library preparation employed 5' RACE. The sequencing machine was an Illumina HiSeq 2500. The second PCR ran for about 7 to 11 cycles and used a J-beta primer mix along with a sample-barcoded 5' primer. Each TCR beta cDNA molecule received a unique molecular identifier from a template-switch 5' adaptor carrying 12 random nucleotides. At least 3 million CDR3-containing paired-end reads were obtained from each sample. First-strand cDNA was synthesized from all RNA with the Mint cDNA synthesis kit, primed by a TRBC-specific oligonucleotide. All cDNA was treated with uracil-DNA glycosylase and then went through a first 18-cycle PCR with the universal primers M1SS and BC2_uni_R. Per the source publication's procedure: Each sample was normalized by randomly selecting 1 million high-quality reads, each carrying a distinct molecular identifier. Instead of being binned into consensus sequences, reads with shared molecular identifiers were discarded. CDR3 identification, clonotype clustering and error correction used MiTCR with a Q25 quality threshold and the strictest error-elimination algorithm. Lower-bound total TCR beta diversity was estimated with a nonparametric unseen species model using Euler transformation. TCRdb reprocessing: public reads trimmed at Q25 with fastp, clones called with MiXCR, in-frame beta chains kept. Identical CDR3 proteins give one entry, which carries the most common genes and DNA. These V and J calls originate from TCRdb's pipeline instead of the authors' own analysis. In this sample the table shows more than 550,000 distinct CDR3 sequences, around a fifth of which occur a single time. Under 25% of the sample is taken by the ten largest.

The rearrangement joined TRBV2 to TRBJ1-4, with 7 bases in between that match TRBD1. Material for sequencing was blood. The TCR was taken from a man aged 65 to 79 in good health. The DNA sequence is as follows: TGTGCCAGCAGTGAGGGACAGCTTAATGAAAAACTGTTTTTT. The translation is CASSEGQLNEKLFF.